This passage covers 13 T cell receptor beta chains from one sample sequenced in a study of blood T cell repertoires in COVID-19. Generated by immunoSEQ multiplex PCR, the TCRdb table keeps only in-frame clones and is missing some. The table includes roughly 84,000 clones, 78% detected once. The sequencing input was peripheral blood. The receptor source for this set is a man aged 60-69 years with COVID-19, enrolled during active disease.

The J gene is TRBJ2-1, the V gene TRBV9, with 9 positions matching TRBD1. The germline CDR1 and CDR2 sequences are SGDLS and YYNGEE. This CDR3 comprises 15 residues. J gave up 6 bases and V 4 bases, and 8 bases lay outside the gene matches. Here the CDR3 reads CASSPNRGRPNEQFF. The CDR3 DNA is TGTGCCAGCAGCCCCAACAGGGGGCGCCCCAATGAGCAGTTCTTC.

The chain carries TRBV24-1 and TRBJ2-6, with unresolved D. V gave up 5 bases and J gave up 1 base, with 2 bases separating them. This CDR3 contains 13 residues. Germline CDR1 KGHDR, CDR2 SFDVKD. The DNA of the CDR3 is TGTGCCACCAGTGCTTCTGGGGCCAACGTCCTGACTTTC. Translating gives CATSASGANVLTF.

This sequence joins TRBV19 and TRBJ2-5, with TRBD2 identical over 9 bases. Germline loops: CDR1 LNHDA, CDR2 SQIVND (reference sequence). Trimming at V came to 4 bases and at J to 0 bases, leaving 6 bases not matched to a gene. This CDR3 spans 16 amino acids. CDR3 sequence: CASSRIAGVNQETQYF. CDR3 DNA sequence: TGTGCCAGTAGTAGAATAGCGGGAGTGAACCAAGAGACCCAGTACTTC.

The J gene is TRBJ2-1, the V gene TRBV6-5, with a weak D call TRBD2 (5 bases). V lost 4 bases, J lost 0 bases, and 13 bases lay in between. This CDR3 has 16 residues. Germline V gene lookup returns CDR1 MNHEY and CDR2 SVGAGI. The CDR3 DNA follows: TGTGCCAGCAGTTCTTCAGCGGCGAGCTCCTACAATGAGCAGTTCTTC. Protein product: CASSSSAASSYNEQFF.

The gene calls are TRBV6-5 and TRBJ2-7; TRBD1 agrees at 7 bases. In germline, CDR1 is MNHEY, CDR2 SVGAGI. V was pared by 5 bases and J by 3 bases, with 1 base of the junction left unmatched. The CDR3 totals 12 residues. The CDR3 region is CASSRTGYEQYF. DNA for the CDR3: TGTGCCAGCAGTAGGACAGGCTACGAGCAGTACTTC.

V gene TRBV7-9 combines with J gene TRBJ2-1, with D perhaps matching TRBD2 (6 bases). Trimming pared 4 bases from V and 4 bases from J, leaving 8 bases between. CDR3 length: 13 amino acids. CDR1 is SEHNR, CDR2 FQNEAQ, per germline (reference sequence). Here the CDR3 DNA reads TGTGCCAGCAGCTCGGGACTTTACAATGAGCAGTTCTTC. Translated, it gives CASSSGLYNEQFF. The variable domain in full, completed from reference TRBV7-9 and TRBJ2-1, reads DTGVSQNPRHKITKRGQNVTFRCDPISEHNRLYWYRQTLGQGPEFLTYFQNEAQLEKSRLLSDRFSAERPKGSFSTLEIQRTEQGDSAMYLCASSSGLYNEQFFGPGTRLTVL.

The CDR3 spells CASSLARDGELFF. The CDR3 coding sequence is TGCGCCAGCAGCTTGGCCCGGGACGGGGAGCTGTTTTTT. The J gene is TRBJ2-2, the V gene TRBV5-1; a weak D match, TRBD2 (5 bases). Germline V gives CDR1 SGHRS, CDR2 YFSETQ. The V end was cut by 0 bases, the J end by 7 bases, with 7 bases between. The CDR3 has 13 residues.

The gene calls are TRBV19 and TRBJ1-3; D possibly corresponds to TRBD1 (5 bases). Germline V gene lookup returns CDR1 LNHDA and CDR2 SQIVND (reference sequence). Trimming cost V 10 bases and J 4 bases, with 17 bases left between them. This CDR3 has 14 amino acids. The DNA for the CDR3 is TGTGCCACCAGCCCAGGGCCTCCCGGAAACACCATATATTTT. Translating it yields CATSPGPPGNTIYF. Full variable domain (outside the CDR3, taken from reference TRBV19 and TRBJ1-3): DGGITQSPKYLFRKEGQNVTLSCEQNLNHDAMYWYRQDPGQGLRLIYYSQIVNDFQKGDIAEGYSVSREKKESFPLTVTSAQKNPTAFYLCATSPGPPGNTIYFGEGSWLTVV.

The chain has TRBV5-1 and TRBJ1-4, with 10 bases fitting TRBD1. Germline V gene data show CDR1 as SGHRS and CDR2 as YFSETQ. V was clipped by 5 bases and J by 5 bases; unmatched bases: 3. This CDR3 has 14 residues. In DNA, the CDR3 is TGCGCCAGCAGTCCGACAGGGGGCAATGAAAAACTGTTTTTT. Its translation: CASSPTGGNEKLFF.

The gene calls are TRBV3-1 (or the pseudogene TRBV3-2) and TRBJ2-2; weak D call: TRBD1 (6 bases). The V end lost 0 bases, the J end lost 4 bases, and 9 bases lay between the germline ends. The germline gives CDR1 LGHDT, CDR2 YNNKEL (reference sequence). The CDR3 runs to 15 residues. In nucleotides, the CDR3 is TGTGCCAGCAGCCAAGAGCCAGGGGCCACCGGGGAGCTGTTTTTT. Its translation: CASSQEPGATGELFF.

The gene calls are TRBV7-9 and TRBJ1-3, with a weak D call TRBD1 (5 bases). The germline V gene has CDR1 SEHNR and CDR2 FQNEAQ (reference sequence). Between the trimmed V and J ends, which lost 1 base and 0 bases, there was a span of 10 bases. This CDR3 spans 16 amino acids. CDR3 amino acids: CASSLGAGLSGNTIYF. The CDR3 coding sequence is TGTGCCAGCAGCTTAGGAGCAGGGCTCTCTGGAAACACCATATATTTT.

The chain has TRBV6-5 and TRBJ2-1; D ambiguous. V lost 2 bases and J 5 bases, leaving 10 bases between the germline ends. CDR1 MNHEY and CDR2 SVGAGI come from the germline V gene. This CDR3 comprises 14 residues. The CDR3 sequence is CASSYGKVDNEQFF. CDR3 nucleotides: TGTGCCAGCAGTTACGGCAAAGTGGACAATGAGCAGTTCTTC.

This chain uses TRBV5-4 with TRBJ2-3; possibly TRBD2 for D (6 bases). Germline V gene data show CDR1 as SGHNT and CDR2 as YYREEE (reference sequence). The CDR3 is 15 residues long. V was clipped by 5 bases and J by 2 bases, with 15 bases between them. CDR3: CASSYGTSATDTQYF. The CDR3 nucleotides read TGTGCCAGCAGTTATGGGACTTCCGCCACAGATACGCAGTATTTT.